Below are 4 T cell receptor beta chains sequenced from a single sample in a study of T cell repertoires in cytomegalovirus infection. MiXCR, applied by TCRdb to the reads, yields one record per CDR3 protein. Counted here are over 250,000 distinct CDR3 sequences, more than 20% occurring once; the ten biggest clones make up about 15%. Sequenced input: PBMCs. Receptor source: a human donor in good health (CMV status not recorded). Some clones in this sample may be carry-over from other donors' samples.

This clonotype was seen repeatedly, ten times or more. The CDR3, as DNA: TGTGCCAGCAGTCCACTCTCCTATGGGCGCGAGAGTGAAAAACTGTTTTTT. Translation gives CASSPLSYGRESEKLFF. This chain uses TRBV12-3 or TRBV12-4 with TRBJ1-4; unclear D gene. Trimming pared 5 bases from V and 7 bases from J, leaving 23 bases between. CDR3 size: 17 residues.

This chain links TRBV3-1 with TRBJ1-6; 8 nucleotides agree with TRBD1. The V gene end was trimmed by 3 bases and the J gene end by 7 bases; junction bases not matched to a gene: 2. The CDR3 is 14 residues long. CDR1 and CDR2 (germline): LGHDT, YNNKEL (reference sequence). CDR3 in amino acids: CASSHRTGNSPLHF. In DNA form, the CDR3 reads TGTGCCAGCAGCCACCGGACAGGGAATTCACCCCTCCACTTT.

The gene calls are TRBV29-1 and TRBJ2-7; 10 positions agree with TRBD2. There are 14 residues in the CDR3. The ends lost 6 bases at V and 3 bases at J; junction bases unmatched: 8. Germline V gives CDR1 SQVTM, CDR2 ANQGSEA. The CDR3 loop is CSVAAGGVLYEQYF. The CDR3 bases are TGCAGCGTGGCAGCGGGAGGGGTTCTCTACGAGCAGTACTTC.

This clonotype occurred a few times. The chain links TRBV7-2 to TRBJ2-7, with D hard to call. V was shortened by 3 bases and J by 1 base, with 13 bases between the two germline ends. The germline CDR1 and CDR2 sequences are SGHTA and FQGNSA. The CDR3 runs to 15 residues. The CDR3 sequence: CASSFHSSVSYEQYF. As DNA, the CDR3 is TGTGCCAGCAGCTTCCACAGCTCCGTTTCCTACGAGCAGTACTTC.